This T cell receptor beta chain is drawn from a study of blood T cell repertoires in COVID-19 (dated by TCRdb to between 2020 and 2021). About the full investigation: Samples covering the acute and convalescent phases of COVID-19 were provided by collaborators in the United States, Italy and Spain. The prospective study material was composed of cDNA or gDNA derived from T cells, B-cell-depleted T cells, or PBMCs. Deeply sampled blood TCRbeta repertoires from subjects exposed to, actively infected with, or recovered from COVID-19 were included in the dataset. A freely available public database, intended as a resource for researchers studying the immune response to SARS-CoV-2, is where the repertoires were released. The samples were drawn from the first 160 participants of the ongoing ImmuneRACE study and from 1,254 subjects provided by 6 global collaborators. The sample metadata nearly always contained a de-identified subject ID, COVID-19 status, age in years and sex. Where available, HLA class I and class II types were taken from metadata supplied by the sample provider and were not determined by assay-based typing. Findings and caveats that apply to the study as a whole: How much clinical and demographic metadata was included differed by source and by participant, and the metadata was provided uncurated.

The immunoSEQ Assay, a bias-controlled multiplex PCR, was used to amplify TCRbeta CDR3 regions from genomic DNA. As for the authors' bioinformatics: Within the assay, amplification of reference gene primers was used to estimate how many nucleated cells each sample contained. To quantify the absolute abundance of each unique TCRbeta CDR3 rearrangement, sequence reads were collapsed and filtered. For each sample, productive Simpson clonality was calculated as the square root of Simpson's diversity index over productive rearrangements. Here the immuneACCESS table is served through TCRdb, limited to in-frame sequences with V and J called. Missing clones are a known gap in these copies; in checked studies unresolved V genes cover under half, and the rest lacks a known reason. That table furnishes V, J and clone size, whereas the DNA furnished D and trimming. The sample contains fewer than 350,000 clones, approximately 86% of them found a single time. The ten largest account for 4.1% of the sample.

The collaborating institutions used their own protocols to collect whole blood in K2EDTA tubes. For TCRbeta analysis, collaborator samples were shipped as frozen whole blood, as isolated PBMCs, or as DNA extracted from either sample type. Notes on this clone: Its antigen remains unidentified. No base-level quality is on record; no much larger clone is a single base apart.

Based on the germline V gene, the CDR1 and CDR2 sequences are MGHRA and YSYEKL. The CDR3 contains 16 residues, cysteine and phenylalanine counted. Solely the CDR3 DNA is kept, with 48 bases framed from the first base. V ends up 0 bases short and J 7 bases short, with an unmatched junction base count of 7. Here the chain combines TRBV4-1 and TRBJ1-4; 8 of the junction bases match TRBD1. Sequencing was carried out using peripheral blood. This receptor was obtained from a woman aged 45-65 years with active or convalescent COVID-19. The CDR3 protein sequence reads: CASSQDRGTGREKLFF. The DNA reads TGCGCCAGCAGCCAAGACCGCGGGACAGGTCGTGAAAAACTGTTTTTT.